This T cell receptor (beta chain) was recovered during a study of T cell repertoires in cytomegalovirus infection. The CDR3 loop spans 20 amino acids. Trimming took off 4 bases at V and 0 bases at J, with 22 bases between the two ends. Looked up from germline, CDR1 is SGHVS and CDR2 is FNYEAQ. TCRdb fed the reads into MiXCR, producing one record per CDR3 protein. The sample has approximately 630,000 distinct CDR3 sequences; 20% to 30% are singletons. This clonotype occurred many times. The TCR originated in a human donor in good health (CMV status not recorded). Some clones in this sample may be carry-over from other donors' samples. V usage is TRBV7-6 and J usage is TRBJ2-6; D is ambiguous. Sequenced: CD8+ T cells from PBMCs. The CDR3 sequence: CASSSRTELYAVSGANVLTF. CDR3 DNA: TGTGCCAGCAGCTCTAGGACGGAGCTGTATGCTGTCTCTGGGGCCAACGTCCTGACTTTC.